This is a list of T cell receptor beta chains from one sample in a study of T cell responses to AZD1222 COVID-19 vaccine. TCRdb's copy holds only in-frame clones and misses some; the assay was immunoSEQ multiplex PCR. The sample holds fewer than 130,000 clones, about 95% seen once. The specimen comprised peripheral blood, sampled 28 days after the second AZD1222 dose. The receptors come from an adult who received the AZD1222 COVID-19 vaccine. CDR3s include the opening cysteine and the closing phenylalanine or tryptophan. A D gene is named only where the DNA matches it firmly. A clone size is listed for some rows: how often the clone was seen (once, few, many), or a class if it is expanded.

D gene | J gene | V gene | clone size | CDR3 protein | CDR3 DNA
TRBD1 | TRBJ1-5 | TRBV18 | NA | CASSLLGQGVDSNQPQHF | TGTGCCAGCTCACTTCTGGGACAGGGGGTCGATAGCAATCAGCCCCAGCATTTT
NA | TRBJ1-1 | TRBV5-1 | NA | CASSPIGYDTYTEAFF | TGCGCCAGCAGCCCAATTGGGTACGACACATACACTGAAGCTTTCTTT
TRBD1 | TRBJ1-2 | TRBV6-1 | NA | CASSEWDRVEGGYTF | TGTGCCAGCAGTGAATGGGACAGGGTGGAGGGTGGCTACACCTTC
NA | TRBJ1-5 | TRBV6-6 | NA | CASSHRDLNINQPQHF | TGTGCCAGCAGCCACCGGGACTTGAATATCAATCAGCCCCAGCATTTT
NA | TRBJ1-1 | TRBV10-3 | NA | CAIAGAGVNTEAFF | TGTGCCATCGCGGGGGCAGGGGTGAACACTGAAGCTTTCTTT
TRBD1 | TRBJ2-7 | TRBV27 | NA | CASSSSGQGYEQYF | TGTGCCAGCAGTTCCTCCGGACAGGGCTACGAGCAGTACTTC
NA | TRBJ1-2 | TRBV6-5 | NA | CASGYHYGYTF | TGTGCCAGCGGGTACCACTATGGCTACACCTTC
TRBD1 | TRBJ1-5 | TRBV6-5 | NA | CASSRTGGNQPQHF | TGTGCCAGCAGTCGGACAGGGGGCAATCAGCCCCAGCATTTT
NA | TRBJ1-2 | TRBV7-9 | NA | CASSEGRSYGYTF | TGTGCCAGCAGCGAGGGACGGAGCTATGGCTACACCTTC
NA | TRBJ1-1 | TRBV7-6 | NA | CASSMGPQNTEAFF | TGTGCCAGCAGCATGGGACCCCAGAACACTGAAGCTTTCTTT
NA | TRBJ1-2 | TRBV9 | once | CASSATGRGYTF | TGTGCCAGCAGCGCTACAGGGCGCGGCTACACCTTC
NA | TRBJ1-6 | TRBV27 | NA | CASNLGPWDNSPLHF | TGTGCCAGCAACCTGGGACCATGGGATAATTCACCCCTCCACTTT
NA | TRBJ1-1 | TRBV9 | NA | CASSELQGNTEAFF | TGTGCCAGCAGCGAGTTACAGGGGAACACTGAAGCTTTCTTT
NA | TRBJ1-3 | TRBV18 | NA | CASSEAGNTIYF | TGTGCCAGCTCAGAGGCGGGAAACACCATATATTTT
NA | TRBJ2-3 | TRBV19 | NA | CASRQGVTDTQYF | TGTGCCAGTAGACAAGGGGTAACAGATACGCAGTATTTT
NA | TRBJ1-2 | TRBV6-5 | NA | CASRENRNYGYTF | TGTGCCAGCAGAGAGAACAGAAACTATGGCTACACCTTC
NA | TRBJ1-1 | TRBV6-5 | NA | CASKGYTEAFF | TGTGCCAGCAAGGGGTACACTGAAGCTTTCTTT
NA | TRBJ2-2 | TRBV4-1 | NA | CARPGELFF | TGCGCCCGACCGGGGGAGCTGTTTTTT
TRBD1 | TRBJ1-4 | TRBV19 | NA | CASRPGQGRTNEKLFF | TGTGCCAGTAGGCCGGGACAGGGTCGCACTAATGAAAAACTGTTTTTT
TRBD2 | TRBJ2-7 | TRBV18 | NA | CASSPGTSGTYEQYF | TGTGCCAGCTCACCCGGGACTAGCGGGACCTACGAGCAGTACTTC
NA | TRBJ1-2 | TRBV29-1 | NA | CSSRVGEGYTF | TGCAGCTCAAGGGTTGGAGAAGGCTACACCTTC
TRBD1 | TRBJ1-1 | TRBV19 | NA | CASAQGGGTEAFF | TGTGCCAGCGCACAGGGGGGAGGCACTGAAGCTTTCTTT
NA | TRBJ2-5 | TRBV28 | NA | CASSLGSRAETQYF | TGTGCCAGCAGTTTGGGATCCAGGGCAGAGACCCAGTACTTC
NA | TRBJ1-1 | TRBV7-8 | NA | CASSPRGGAEAFF | TGTGCCAGCAGCCCGAGGGGGGGAGCTGAAGCTTTCTTT
NA | TRBJ1-6 | TRBV18 | NA | CASSPGRDSPLHF | TGTGCCAGCTCACCGGGTAGGGATTCACCCCTCCACTTT
TRBD1 | TRBJ1-2 | TRBV19 | NA | CASSPGQGGYGYTF | TGTGCCAGTAGTCCCGGACAGGGGGGCTATGGCTACACCTTC
NA | TRBJ1-5 | TRBV13 | NA | CASTRWTDSNQPQHF | TGTGCCAGCACACGGTGGACGGATAGCAATCAGCCCCAGCATTTT
NA | TRBJ2-7 | TRBV9 | NA | CASSVEANPGYEQYF | TGTGCCAGCAGCGTAGAGGCCAACCCCGGCTACGAGCAGTACTTC
TRBD2 | TRBJ2-7 | TRBV6-5 | NA | CASSSLAGASYEQYF | TGTGCCAGCAGTTCCCTAGCGGGAGCCTCCTACGAGCAGTACTTC
NA | TRBJ1-6 | TRBV4-2 | NA | CASSRPSSYNSPLHF | TGTGCCAGCAGCCGGCCGAGCTCCTATAATTCACCCCTCCACTTT